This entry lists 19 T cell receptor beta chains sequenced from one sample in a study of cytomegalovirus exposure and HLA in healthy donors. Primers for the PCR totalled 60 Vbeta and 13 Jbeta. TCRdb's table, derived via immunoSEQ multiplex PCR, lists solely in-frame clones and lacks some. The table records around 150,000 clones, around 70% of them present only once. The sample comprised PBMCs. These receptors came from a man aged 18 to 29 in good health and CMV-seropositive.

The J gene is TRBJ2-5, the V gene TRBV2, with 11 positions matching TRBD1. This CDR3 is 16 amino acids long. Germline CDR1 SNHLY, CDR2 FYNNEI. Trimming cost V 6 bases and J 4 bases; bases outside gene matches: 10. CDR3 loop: CASSRPGTGGVETQYF. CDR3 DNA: TGTGCCAGCAGCAGACCGGGGACAGGGGGTGTAGAGACCCAGTACTTC.

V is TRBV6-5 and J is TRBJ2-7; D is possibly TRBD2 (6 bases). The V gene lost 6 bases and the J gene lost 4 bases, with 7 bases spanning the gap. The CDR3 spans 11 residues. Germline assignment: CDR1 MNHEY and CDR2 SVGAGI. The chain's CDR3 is CASSGGYEQYV. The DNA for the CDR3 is TGTGCCAGCAGCGGGGGTTACGAGCAGTACGTC.

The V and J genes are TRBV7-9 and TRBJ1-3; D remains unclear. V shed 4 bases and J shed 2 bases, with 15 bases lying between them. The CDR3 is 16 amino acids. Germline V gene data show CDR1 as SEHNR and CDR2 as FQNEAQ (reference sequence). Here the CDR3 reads CASSSGGNPPGNTIYF. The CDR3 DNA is TGTGCCAGCAGCTCCGGAGGGAATCCACCTGGAAACACCATATATTTT.

This CDR3 is CASSLVGGNEQFF. The DNA of the CDR3 is TGTGCCAGCAGCTTAGTAGGCGGGAATGAGCAGTTCTTC. The rearrangement links TRBV7-6 to TRBJ2-1; D perhaps matches TRBD2 (5 bases). There are 13 residues in the CDR3. The germline gives CDR1 SGHVS, CDR2 FNYEAQ. Trimming took off 1 base at V and 7 bases at J, with 8 bases between the two ends. Filled out from reference TRBV7-6 and TRBJ2-1, the complete variable domain reads GAGVSQSPRYKVTKRGQDVALRCDPISGHVSLYWYRQALGQGPEFLTYFNYEAQQDKSGLPNDRFSAERPEGSISTLTIQRTEQRDSAMYRCASSLVGGNEQFFGPGTRLTVL.

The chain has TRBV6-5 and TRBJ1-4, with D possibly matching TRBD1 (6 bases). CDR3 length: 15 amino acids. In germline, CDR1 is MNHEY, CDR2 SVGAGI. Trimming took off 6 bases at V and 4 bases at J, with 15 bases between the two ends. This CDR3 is CASSPDRWSNEKLFF. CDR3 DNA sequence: TGTGCCAGCAGCCCCGACAGGTGGAGTAATGAAAAACTGTTTTTT.

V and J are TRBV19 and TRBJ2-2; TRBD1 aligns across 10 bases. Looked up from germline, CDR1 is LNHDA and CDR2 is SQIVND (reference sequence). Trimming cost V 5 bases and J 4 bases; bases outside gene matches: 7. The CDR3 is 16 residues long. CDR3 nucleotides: TGTGCCAGTAGTGGGTCCCGGGACAGGGGCACCGGGGAGCTGTTTTTT. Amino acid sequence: CASSGSRDRGTGELFF.

The CDR3 here is CASSDYAGGSNQPQHF. The CDR3 DNA reads TGTGCCAGCAGCGACTATGCAGGGGGGAGCAATCAGCCCCAGCATTTT. The rearrangement links TRBV7-8 to TRBJ1-5, with TRBD1 matching 7 bases. CDR1 is SGHVS, CDR2 FQNEAQ, per germline. The length of the CDR3 is 16 residues. Trimming at V came to 5 bases and at J to 1 base, leaving 8 bases not matched to a gene.

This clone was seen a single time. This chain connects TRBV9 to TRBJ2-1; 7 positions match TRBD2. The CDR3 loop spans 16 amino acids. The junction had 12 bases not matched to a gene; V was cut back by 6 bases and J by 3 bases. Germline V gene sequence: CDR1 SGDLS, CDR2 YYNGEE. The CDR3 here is CASTPSGLAVYNEQFF. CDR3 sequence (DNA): TGTGCCAGCACCCCTAGTGGGCTAGCGGTCTACAATGAGCAGTTCTTC.

CDR3 protein: CASSLISASGGAGETQYF. The CDR3 bases are TGTGCCAGCAGTTTAATATCCGCTAGCGGGGGGGCCGGGGAGACCCAGTACTTC. The chain carries TRBV28 and TRBJ2-5; 12 bases are a match to TRBD2. The CDR3 contains 18 residues. J was trimmed by 5 bases and V by 2 bases; bases with no gene match: 12. Germline V CDR1 and CDR2: MDHEN, SYDVKM.

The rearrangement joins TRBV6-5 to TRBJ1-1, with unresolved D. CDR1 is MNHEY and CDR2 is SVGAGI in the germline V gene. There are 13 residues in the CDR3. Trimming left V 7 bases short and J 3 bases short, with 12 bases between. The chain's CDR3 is CASTPRRDTEAFF. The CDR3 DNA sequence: TGTGCCAGCACCCCTAGGAGGGACACTGAAGCTTTCTTT.

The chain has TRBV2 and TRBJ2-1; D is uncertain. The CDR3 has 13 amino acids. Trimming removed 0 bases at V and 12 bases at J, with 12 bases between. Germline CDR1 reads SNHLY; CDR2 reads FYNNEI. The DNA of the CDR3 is TGTGCCAGCAGTGAAGCGCGGCAGCTAATGCAGTTCTTC. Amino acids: CASSEARQLMQFF.

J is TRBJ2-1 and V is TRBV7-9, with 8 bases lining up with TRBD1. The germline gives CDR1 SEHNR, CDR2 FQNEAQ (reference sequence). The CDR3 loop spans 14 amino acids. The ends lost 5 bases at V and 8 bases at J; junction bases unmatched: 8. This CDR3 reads CASSQDRDWHEQFF. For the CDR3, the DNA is TGTGCCAGCAGCCAGGACAGGGATTGGCATGAGCAGTTCTTC.

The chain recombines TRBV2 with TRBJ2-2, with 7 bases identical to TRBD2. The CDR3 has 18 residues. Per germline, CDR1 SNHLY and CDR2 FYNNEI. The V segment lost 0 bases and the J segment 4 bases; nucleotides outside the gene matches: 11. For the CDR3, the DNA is TGTGCCAGCAGTGAAGCGCTTCACGGGGGGTCGGGCACCGGGGAGCTGTTTTTT. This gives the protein CASSEALHGGSGTGELFF.

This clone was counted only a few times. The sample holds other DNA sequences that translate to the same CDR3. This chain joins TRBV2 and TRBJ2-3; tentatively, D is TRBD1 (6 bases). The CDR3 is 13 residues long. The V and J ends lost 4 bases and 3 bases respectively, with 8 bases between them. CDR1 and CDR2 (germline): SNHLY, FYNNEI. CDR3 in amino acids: CASSGGLTDTQYF. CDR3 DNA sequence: TGTGCCAGCAGTGGGGGGCTGACAGATACGCAGTATTTT.

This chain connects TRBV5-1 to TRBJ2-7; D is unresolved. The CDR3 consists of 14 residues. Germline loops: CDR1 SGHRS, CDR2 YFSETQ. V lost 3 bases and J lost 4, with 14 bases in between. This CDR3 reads CASSSNPGLYEQYV. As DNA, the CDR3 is TGCGCCAGCAGCTCGAACCCTGGGCTTTACGAGCAGTACGTC.

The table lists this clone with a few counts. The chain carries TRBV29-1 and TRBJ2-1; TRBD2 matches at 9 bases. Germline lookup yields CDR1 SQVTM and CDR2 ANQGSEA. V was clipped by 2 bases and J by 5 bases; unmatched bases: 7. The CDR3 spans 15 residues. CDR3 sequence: CSVERQREAHNEQFF. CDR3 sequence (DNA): TGCAGCGTTGAAAGGCAGCGGGAGGCCCACAATGAGCAGTTCTTC.

This CDR3 is CAISEFRATGTGAIYEQYV. CDR3 nucleotides: TGTGCCATCAGTGAGTTCCGAGCCACCGGGACAGGGGCTATCTACGAGCAGTACGTC. The V and J genes are TRBV10-3 and TRBJ2-7; 10 bases are a match to TRBD1. Losses at the gene ends were 1 base for V and 3 bases for J; bases not matched to a gene: 15. CDR3 length equals 19 residues. Germline V gives CDR1 ENHRY, CDR2 SYGVKD.

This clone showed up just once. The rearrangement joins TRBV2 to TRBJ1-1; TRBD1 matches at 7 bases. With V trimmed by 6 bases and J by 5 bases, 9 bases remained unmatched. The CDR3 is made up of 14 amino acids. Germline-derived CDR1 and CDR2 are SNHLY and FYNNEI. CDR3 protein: CASSPGQGETEAFF. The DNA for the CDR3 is TGTGCCAGCAGCCCAGGGCAGGGGGAAACTGAAGCTTTCTTT.

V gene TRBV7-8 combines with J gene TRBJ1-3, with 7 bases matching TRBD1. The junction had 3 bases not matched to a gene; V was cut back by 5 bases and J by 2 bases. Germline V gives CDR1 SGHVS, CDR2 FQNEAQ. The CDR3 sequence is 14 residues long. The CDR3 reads CASSHRGTGNTIYF. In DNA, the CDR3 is TGTGCCAGCAGCCACAGGGGTACTGGAAACACCATATATTTT. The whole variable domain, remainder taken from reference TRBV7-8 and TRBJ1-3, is GAGVSQSPRYKVAKRGQDVALRCDPISGHVSLFWYQQALGQGPEFLTYFQNEAQLDKSGLPSDRFFAERPEGSVSTLKIQRTQQEDSAVYLCASSHRGTGNTIYFGEGSWLTVV.